The sequence of this TCR beta chain was determined in a study of T-cell memory formation after mild COVID-19. Study-wide background: Largely, the TCR clusters proved donor specific. The study, taken as a whole, reports: Clones contracting across day 15 to 85 had a balanced CD4/CD8 profile; later expanding clones leaned CD4+. The appearance of some responding clones in pre-infection memory suggested that cross-reactive memory joined.

In germline, CDR1 is SGDLS, CDR2 YYNGEE. CDR3 length: 13 residues. V was clipped by 4 bases and J by 5 bases, with 12 bases between them. TCRdb recomputed calls from the 5' RACE reads with MiXCR, one row per CDR3 protein. This sample has about 390,000 distinct CDR3 sequences, with under 25% found just once. The table lists this clonotype with a few counts. The antigen is undetermined. Sequences were obtained from PBMCs or a T cell subset sorted from them (not recorded which). The chain has TRBV9 and TRBJ2-5; D is possibly TRBD1 (6 bases). The sequence came from an adult woman who had mild COVID-19 (a few samples of this study predate the infection). Cell type and time point are not known. The CDR3 DNA sequence: TGTGCCAGCAGCCCAGGGGACCGGGAGACCCAGTACTTC. This encodes CASSPGDRETQYF.